Listed below are T cell receptor beta chains from one sample, sequenced in a study of cytomegalovirus exposure and HLA in healthy donors. The assay was immunoSEQ multiplex PCR, and TCRdb's table has in-frame clones only and misses some. Among approximately 200,000 clones, 79% were seen once, and the ten largest hold approximately 1.5%. The sequenced sample consisted of PBMCs. The receptors were sampled from a girl aged 5 to 17 in good health and CMV-seropositive. CDR3s include the opening cysteine and the closing phenylalanine or tryptophan. A D gene is named only where the DNA matches it firmly. Not all rows give a size; the values are once, few, many and, for expanded clones, a class.

clone size: NA
D gene: NA
V gene: TRBV7-2
J gene: TRBJ2-7
CDR3 DNA: TGTGCCAGCAGCCTCACTAGCTCGGGCGAGCAGTACTTC
CDR3 protein: CASSLTSSGEQYF

clone size: NA
D gene: NA
V gene: TRBV9
J gene: TRBJ2-5
CDR3 DNA: TGTGCCAGCAGCCCTCCCGCAGGGGTAGAGACCCAGTACTTC
CDR3 protein: CASSPPAGVETQYF

clone size: NA
D gene: TRBD1
V gene: TRBV25-1
J gene: TRBJ2-4
CDR3 DNA: TGTGCCAGCAGTCAAGGACAGGCAGCCAAAAACATTCAGTACTTC
CDR3 protein: CASSQGQAAKNIQYF

clone size: NA
D gene: NA
V gene: TRBV4-3
J gene: TRBJ2-7
CDR3 DNA: TGCGCCAGCGGCTGGACAGACCGCTACGAGCAGTACTTC
CDR3 protein: CASGWTDRYEQYF

clone size: NA
D gene: NA
V gene: TRBV14
J gene: TRBJ1-4
CDR3 DNA: TGTGCCAGCAACAGAGCAACTAATGAAAAACTGTTTTTT
CDR3 protein: CASNRATNEKLFF

clone size: NA
D gene: NA
V gene: TRBV9
J gene: TRBJ2-1
CDR3 DNA: TGTGCCAGCAGCGTCGAGGGAGTAGCCTACAATGAGCAGTTCTTC
CDR3 protein: CASSVEGVAYNEQFF

clone size: NA
D gene: TRBD1
V gene: TRBV23-1
J gene: TRBJ1-5
CDR3 DNA: TGCGCCAGCAGTCAATCCAGGGGCTCGGACAGGGGTAGAGATAGCAATCAGCCCCAGCATTTT
CDR3 protein: CASSQSRGSDRGRDSNQPQHF

clone size: once
D gene: NA
V gene: TRBV5-6
J gene: TRBJ1-4
CDR3 DNA: TGTGCCAGCAGCTTGGGTCGGTATGAAAAACTGTTTTTT
CDR3 protein: CASSLGRYEKLFF

clone size: once
D gene: TRBD1
V gene: TRBV7-6
J gene: TRBJ1-4
CDR3 DNA: TGTGCCAGCAGCTTAGTCCCGGGACAGTATCCCGCAACTAATGAAAAACTGTTTTTT
CDR3 protein: CASSLVPGQYPATNEKLFF

clone size: NA
D gene: NA
V gene: TRBV4-1
J gene: TRBJ1-4
CDR3 DNA: TGCGCCAGCAGCCAAGAGGCGGTAGCGAGTAATGAAAAACTGTTTTTT
CDR3 protein: CASSQEAVASNEKLFF

clone size: NA
D gene: TRBD2
V gene: TRBV6-1
J gene: TRBJ2-5
CDR3 DNA: TGTGCCAGCAGTGAGGGGACTAGCGGGGGCCGCACCGAGACCCAGTACTTC
CDR3 protein: CASSEGTSGGRTETQYF

clone size: NA
D gene: TRBD2
V gene: TRBV5-6
J gene: TRBJ2-1
CDR3 DNA: TGTGCCAGCAGCTTCCCCGGGGGGGGCAATGAGCAGTTCTTC
CDR3 protein: CASSFPGGGNEQFF

clone size: NA
D gene: NA
V gene: TRBV7-9
J gene: TRBJ2-3
CDR3 DNA: TGTGCCAGCAGCTTAGCGATACAGGGTCGTTCAAGAGATACGCAGTATTTT
CDR3 protein: CASSLAIQGRSRDTQYF

clone size: NA
D gene: TRBD2
V gene: TRBV9
J gene: TRBJ2-1
CDR3 DNA: TGTGCCAGCAGCGTAGGGGGACTAGCTCCAAGCTCCTACAATGAGCAGTTCTTC
CDR3 protein: CASSVGGLAPSSYNEQFF

clone size: NA
D gene: NA
V gene: TRBV4-2
J gene: TRBJ2-3
CDR3 DNA: TGTGCCAGCAGCCAAGATCTCGCAGGGGGCACAGATACGCAGTATTTT
CDR3 protein: CASSQDLAGGTDTQYF

clone size: NA
D gene: TRBD1
V gene: TRBV6-5
J gene: TRBJ1-6
CDR3 DNA: TGTGCCAGCAGTTACCTGGGACAGAATAATTCACCCCTCCACTTT
CDR3 protein: CASSYLGQNNSPLHF

clone size: NA
D gene: NA
V gene: TRBV9
J gene: TRBJ2-1
CDR3 DNA: TGTGCCAGCAGCGGGGGCCACTCCCTCAATGAGCAGTTCTTC
CDR3 protein: CASSGGHSLNEQFF

clone size: few
D gene: TRBD1
V gene: TRBV7-9
J gene: TRBJ2-7
CDR3 DNA: TGTGCCAGCAGCCCCACTGACAGGGGTTTTCAAATTTACGAGCAGTACTTC
CDR3 protein: CASSPTDRGFQIYEQYF

clone size: NA
D gene: NA
V gene: TRBV5-6
J gene: TRBJ2-2
CDR3 DNA: TGTGCCAGCAGTCGGGGGGGGGAGCTGTTTTTT
CDR3 protein: CASSRGGELFF

clone size: NA
D gene: NA
V gene: TRBV10-3
J gene: TRBJ2-4
CDR3 DNA: TGTGCCATCAGTGAGTCTGGAGGCCCTATAGCCAAAAACATTCAGTACTTC
CDR3 protein: CAISESGGPIAKNIQYF

clone size: NA
D gene: NA
V gene: TRBV9
J gene: TRBJ2-7
CDR3 DNA: TGTGCCAGCAGCGAGACTGGACAGAACTACGAGCAGTACTTC
CDR3 protein: CASSETGQNYEQYF

clone size: few
D gene: TRBD1
V gene: TRBV15
J gene: TRBJ2-7
CDR3 DNA: TGTGCCACCAGCACTTGGGACAGCTCCTACGAGCAGTACTTC
CDR3 protein: CATSTWDSSYEQYF

clone size: NA
D gene: TRBD1
V gene: TRBV27
J gene: TRBJ1-6
CDR3 DNA: TGTGCCAGCAGTCCTCCGGGACAGGGGAATTCACCCCTCCACTTT
CDR3 protein: CASSPPGQGNSPLHF

clone size: NA
D gene: NA
V gene: TRBV28
J gene: TRBJ2-7
CDR3 DNA: TGTGCCAGCACCGGACAGACCTACGAGCAGTACTTC
CDR3 protein: CASTGQTYEQYF

clone size: NA
D gene: TRBD1
V gene: TRBV27
J gene: TRBJ1-6
CDR3 DNA: TGTGCCAGCAGTGCCAACGGGACAGGTCGTACCACCCTCCACTTT
CDR3 protein: CASSANGTGRTTLHF

clone size: few
D gene: TRBD1
V gene: TRBV2
J gene: TRBJ1-6
CDR3 DNA: TGTGCCAGCGGAAGGGGAGGGACAGGGACAAATTCACCCCTCCACTTT
CDR3 protein: CASGRGGTGTNSPLHF

clone size: NA
D gene: NA
V gene: TRBV5-1
J gene: TRBJ2-5
CDR3 DNA: TGCGCCAGCAGCCTACCTGGGCGGGGGCAGACCCAGTACTTC
CDR3 protein: CASSLPGRGQTQYF

clone size: NA
D gene: TRBD2
V gene: TRBV27
J gene: TRBJ2-3
CDR3 DNA: TGTGCCAGCAGTTTTATCGCGGGGGGATCAGATACGCAGTATTTT
CDR3 protein: CASSFIAGGSDTQYF

clone size: NA
D gene: TRBD1
V gene: TRBV7-8
J gene: TRBJ1-4
CDR3 DNA: TGTGCCAGCAGCCCGTTCGGGACAGGGGTGGTAGAACTGTTTTTT
CDR3 protein: CASSPFGTGVVELFF

clone size: NA
D gene: NA
V gene: TRBV5-1
J gene: TRBJ2-5
CDR3 DNA: TGCGCCAGCAGCTTGTACACGGGGAGGGAGACCCAGTACTTC
CDR3 protein: CASSLYTGRETQYF

clone size: NA
D gene: NA
V gene: TRBV7-9
J gene: TRBJ1-2
CDR3 DNA: TGTGCCAGCAGCTTGGGGGGTTTTAACTATGGCTACACCTTC
CDR3 protein: CASSLGGFNYGYTF

clone size: NA
D gene: TRBD2
V gene: TRBV5-1
J gene: TRBJ2-5
CDR3 DNA: TGCGCCAGCAGCGCCGGGACTAGCGGGGGGGAGACCCAGTACTTC
CDR3 protein: CASSAGTSGGETQYF

clone size: NA
D gene: NA
V gene: TRBV6-6
J gene: TRBJ1-5
CDR3 DNA: TGTGCCAGCAAGCTCGGGGAAGCAGGTCAGCCCCAGCATTTT
CDR3 protein: CASKLGEAGQPQHF

clone size: NA
D gene: NA
V gene: TRBV11-2
J gene: TRBJ2-3
CDR3 DNA: TGTGCCAGCAGCTTCCAGGATGATACGCAGTATTTT
CDR3 protein: CASSFQDDTQYF

clone size: NA
D gene: NA
V gene: TRBV7-8
J gene: TRBJ1-5
CDR3 DNA: TGTGCCAGCACCCACTCGCCCGCGACAGGTAGTGGGGCAAATCAGCCCCAGCATTTT
CDR3 protein: CASTHSPATGSGANQPQHF

clone size: NA
D gene: TRBD1
V gene: TRBV27
J gene: TRBJ1-4
CDR3 DNA: TGTGCCAGCAGTTACGACAGGGGGACCAATGAAAAACTGTTTTTT
CDR3 protein: CASSYDRGTNEKLFF

clone size: NA
D gene: TRBD1
V gene: TRBV5-6
J gene: TRBJ1-5
CDR3 DNA: TGTGCCAGCAGCTTGGGGGTCAGTGGACAGGCGGATCAGCCCCAGCATTTT
CDR3 protein: CASSLGVSGQADQPQHF

clone size: NA
D gene: TRBD1
V gene: TRBV27
J gene: TRBJ1-2
CDR3 DNA: TGTGCCAGCAGTTCCGGGACAGGGATTCCCTATGGCTACACCTTC
CDR3 protein: CASSSGTGIPYGYTF

clone size: NA
D gene: NA
V gene: TRBV28
J gene: TRBJ1-2
CDR3 DNA: TGTGCCAGCAGTTTGGGGGGTAATAACTATGGCTACACCTTC
CDR3 protein: CASSLGGNNYGYTF

clone size: NA
D gene: TRBD1
V gene: TRBV2
J gene: TRBJ1-2
CDR3 DNA: TGTGCCAGCAGTTTGGGGACAGGAATCTATGGCTACACCTTC
CDR3 protein: CASSLGTGIYGYTF

clone size: NA
D gene: TRBD2
V gene: TRBV6-6
J gene: TRBJ2-5
CDR3 DNA: TGTGCCAGCAGTTACTCTAGCGGGAAAGAGACCCAGTACTTC
CDR3 protein: CASSYSSGKETQYF

clone size: few
D gene: TRBD1
V gene: TRBV7-9
J gene: TRBJ1-2
CDR3 DNA: TGTGCCAGCAGCTTAGGGGGACAGGGCTATGGCTACACCTTC
CDR3 protein: CASSLGGQGYGYTF

clone size: NA
D gene: TRBD2
V gene: TRBV11-3
J gene: TRBJ2-4
CDR3 DNA: TGTGCCAGCAGCGTTCCAGGGAGGGGAGACATTCAGTACTTC
CDR3 protein: CASSVPGRGDIQYF

clone size: NA
D gene: NA
V gene: TRBV30
J gene: TRBJ1-1
CDR3 DNA: TGTGCCTGGAGCCCGCGGGGAAACACTGAAGCTTTCTTT
CDR3 protein: CAWSPRGNTEAFF

clone size: once
D gene: NA
V gene: TRBV15
J gene: TRBJ2-5
CDR3 DNA: TGTGCCACCAGCAGAGATGCGGGGCAAGAGACCCAGTACTTC
CDR3 protein: CATSRDAGQETQYF

clone size: NA
D gene: NA
V gene: TRBV7-9
J gene: TRBJ1-6
CDR3 DNA: TGTGCCAGCAGCTTAGCGGCGGGGGGGCTCCACTTT
CDR3 protein: CASSLAAGGLHF

clone size: NA
D gene: NA
V gene: TRBV10-2
J gene: TRBJ2-5
CDR3 DNA: TGCGCCAGCAGTGAAAGGGGGGAGACCCAGTACTTC
CDR3 protein: CASSERGETQYF

clone size: NA
D gene: NA
V gene: TRBV18
J gene: TRBJ1-5
CDR3 DNA: TGTGCCAGCTCACCACTAGCAGGGGGCAATCAGCCCCAGCATTTT
CDR3 protein: CASSPLAGGNQPQHF

clone size: few
D gene: NA
V gene: TRBV27
J gene: TRBJ2-1
CDR3 DNA: TGTGCCAGCAGTTTAGCGGGGGCCTCCTACAATGAGCAGTTCTTC
CDR3 protein: CASSLAGASYNEQFF